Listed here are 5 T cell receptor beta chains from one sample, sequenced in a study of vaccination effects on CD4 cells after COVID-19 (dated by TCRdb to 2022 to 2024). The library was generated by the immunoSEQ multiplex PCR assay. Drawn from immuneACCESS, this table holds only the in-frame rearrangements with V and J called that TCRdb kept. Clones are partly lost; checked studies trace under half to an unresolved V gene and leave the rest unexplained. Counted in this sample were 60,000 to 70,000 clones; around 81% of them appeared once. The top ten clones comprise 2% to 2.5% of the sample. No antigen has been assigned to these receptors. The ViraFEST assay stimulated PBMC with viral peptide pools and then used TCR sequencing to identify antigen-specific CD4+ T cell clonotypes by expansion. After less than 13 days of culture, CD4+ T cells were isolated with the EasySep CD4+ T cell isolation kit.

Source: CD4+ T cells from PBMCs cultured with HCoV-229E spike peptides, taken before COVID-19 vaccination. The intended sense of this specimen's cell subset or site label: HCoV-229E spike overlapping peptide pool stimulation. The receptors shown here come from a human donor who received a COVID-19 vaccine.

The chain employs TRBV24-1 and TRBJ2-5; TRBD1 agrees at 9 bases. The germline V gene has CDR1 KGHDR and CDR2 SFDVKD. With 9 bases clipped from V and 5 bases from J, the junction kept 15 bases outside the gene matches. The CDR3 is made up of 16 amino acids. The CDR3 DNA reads TGTGCCACCGGTCGACCCGGGACAGGGTTTGTTGAGACCCAGTACTTC. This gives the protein CATGRPGTGFVETQYF.

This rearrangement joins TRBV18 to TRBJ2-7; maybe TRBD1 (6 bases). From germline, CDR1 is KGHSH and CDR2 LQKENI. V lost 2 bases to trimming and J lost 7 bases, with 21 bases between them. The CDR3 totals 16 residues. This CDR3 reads CASSPSPQGSVREQYV. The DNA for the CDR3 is TGTGCCAGCTCACCATCACCTCAGGGGTCGGTAAGGGAGCAGTACGTC.

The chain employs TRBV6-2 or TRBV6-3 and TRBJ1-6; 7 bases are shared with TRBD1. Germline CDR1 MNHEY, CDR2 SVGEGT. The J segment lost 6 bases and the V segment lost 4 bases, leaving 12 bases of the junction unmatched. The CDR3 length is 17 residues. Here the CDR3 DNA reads TGTGCCAGCAGTTCTACCGGACAGGCAACTCTTAATTCACCCCTCCACTTT. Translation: CASSSTGQATLNSPLHF.

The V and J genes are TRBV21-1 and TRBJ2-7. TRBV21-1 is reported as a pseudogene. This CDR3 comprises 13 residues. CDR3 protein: CASSIAWAYEQYV. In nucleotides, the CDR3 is TGTGCCAGCAGCATAGCATGGGCCTACGAGCAGTACGTC.

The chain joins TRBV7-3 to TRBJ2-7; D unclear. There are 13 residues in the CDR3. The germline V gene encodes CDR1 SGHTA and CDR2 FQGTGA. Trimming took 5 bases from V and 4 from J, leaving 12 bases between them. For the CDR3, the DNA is TGTGCCAGCAGCCTACAGTCGGGTTACGAGCAGTACGTC. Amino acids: CASSLQSGYEQYV.